One sample yielded the 30 T cell receptor beta chains listed below, sequenced in a study of blood T cell repertoires in COVID-19. TCRdb keeps only in-frame clones here, not all; method: immunoSEQ multiplex PCR. The data show around 310,000 clones, around 90% seen once. Sequenced sample: peripheral blood. These receptors were obtained from a woman in her thirties with COVID-19, enrolled during active disease.

V usage is TRBV5-1 and J usage is TRBJ1-2; 7 bases align to TRBD1. CDR3 size: 17 residues. CDR1 is SGHRS and CDR2 is YFSETQ in the germline V gene. The V and J ends lost 4 bases and 1 base, in that order; junction bases with no gene match: 13. The CDR3 DNA follows: TGCGCCAGCAGCATACAGTCGACAGGGTTCCTTAACTATGGCTACACCTTC. Its protein is CASSIQSTGFLNYGYTF.

The chain carries TRBV30 and TRBJ2-5; TRBD1 matches at 9 bases. Germline V lookup: CDR1 GTSNPN, CDR2 SVGIG (reference sequence). The CDR3 has 15 residues. Trimming removed 6 bases from V and 1 base from J; junction bases left unmatched: 9. CDR3 in amino acids: CACWPGQGLQETQYF. The CDR3, as DNA: TGTGCCTGTTGGCCGGGACAGGGCCTCCAAGAGACCCAGTACTTC.

This clone was seen a single time. The V call is TRBV11-2, the J call TRBJ1-2; 8 nucleotides match TRBD1. Trimming took 5 bases from V and 2 from J; bases not matched to a gene: 13. The CDR3 sequence is 17 residues long. Germline loops: CDR1 SGHAT, CDR2 FQNNGV. CDR3 sequence (DNA): TGTGCCAGCAGCACACTCTTAGGACAGGGCCTGAACTATGGCTACACCTTC. Translated, it gives CASSTLLGQGLNYGYTF.

The CDR3 is CASSLEGYEQYF. CDR3 sequence (DNA): TGTGCCAGCAGCTTAGAGGGCTACGAGCAGTACTTC. The rearrangement links TRBV2 to TRBJ2-7; possibly TRBD2 for D (5 bases). CDR1 and CDR2 from the germline V gene are SNHLY and FYNNEI. V was shortened by 6 bases and J by 3 bases, with 9 bases between the two germline ends. The CDR3 is 12 amino acids. Together with reference TRBV2 and TRBJ2-7, the CDR3 gives the full variable domain: EPEVTQTPSHQVTQMGQEVILRCVPISNHLYFYWYRQILGQKVEFLVSFYNNEISEKSEIFDDQFSVERPDGSNFTLKIRSTKLEDSAMYFCASSLEGYEQYFGPGTRLTVT.

A single count supports this clone. The chain is built from TRBV6-5 and TRBJ2-2, with 8 bases matching TRBD1. Germline V gives CDR1 MNHEY, CDR2 SVGAGI. The CDR3 has 16 amino acids. Unmatched junction bases numbered 8, after V lost 2 bases and J lost 6 bases. The CDR3 loop reads CASSYIGRGQAGELFF. CDR3 nucleotide sequence: TGTGCCAGCAGTTACATAGGCAGGGGGCAAGCCGGGGAGCTGTTTTTT.

The rearrangement links TRBV7-3 to TRBJ2-1; the match to TRBD2 covers 7 bases. Germline loops: CDR1 SGHTA, CDR2 FQGTGA. V was clipped by 4 bases and J by 10 bases; unmatched bases: 13. This CDR3 spans 15 amino acids. CDR3 protein: CASSSGTTGGGEQFF. The CDR3 coding sequence is TGTGCCAGCAGCTCCGGGACTACTGGGGGTGGGGAGCAGTTCTTC.

This clone has a single count. The CDR3 sequence: CASKGGTGESYGYTF. CDR3 nucleotide sequence: TGCGCCAGCAAGGGCGGGACAGGGGAAAGTTATGGCTACACCTTC. The genes are TRBV5-1 and TRBJ1-2, with 10 bases aligning to TRBD1. Losses at the gene ends were 6 bases for V and 5 bases for J; bases not matched to a gene: 10. This CDR3 region has 15 residues. Germline loops: CDR1 SGHRS, CDR2 YFSETQ.

The chain joins TRBV27 to TRBJ2-1; D perhaps matches TRBD2 (5 bases). The germline gives CDR1 MNHEY, CDR2 SMNVEV (reference sequence). V was clipped by 7 bases and J by 0 bases, with 13 bases between them. The CDR3 extends over 15 amino acids. The chain's CDR3 is CASTAGGSSYNEQFF. The CDR3 region has the DNA TGTGCCAGCACGGCGGGCGGCTCCTCCTACAATGAGCAGTTCTTC.

The chain combines TRBV29-1 with TRBJ1-1; maybe TRBD1 (5 bases). V was trimmed by 6 bases and J by 2 bases, leaving 13 bases between them. Per germline, CDR1 SQVTM and CDR2 ANQGSEA. CDR3 size: 13 residues. CDR3 bases: TGCAGCGTCGCCCGGGGGGGTAACACTGAAGCTTTCTTT. Protein: CSVARGGNTEAFF.

The V and J genes are TRBV18 and TRBJ1-1; 10 nucleotides match TRBD1. This CDR3 comprises 14 residues. J gave up 10 bases and V 3 bases, and 8 bases lay outside the gene matches. Germline CDR1 KGHSH, CDR2 LQKENI. The CDR3 DNA reads TGTGCCAGCTCACCCCCGTTAGGACAGGGGGGAGCTTTCTTT. This codes for CASSPPLGQGGAFF.

CDR3 nucleotides: TGTGCCAGCAGCTTGGCAGGGGGTAATTCACCCCTCCACTTT. Protein product: CASSLAGGNSPLHF. The chain links TRBV5-6 to TRBJ1-6, with 7 bases that match TRBD1. The CDR3 sequence is 14 residues long. The junction had 0 bases not matched to a gene; V was cut back by 0 bases and J by 6 bases. Germline V gene lookup returns CDR1 SGHDT and CDR2 YYEEEE.

The rearrangement uses TRBV19 and TRBJ1-1, with 8 bases identical to TRBD1. Germline lookup yields CDR1 LNHDA and CDR2 SQIVND (reference sequence). There are 15 residues in the CDR3. The trim removed 5 bases at V and 4 bases at J, leaving 9 bases unmatched. CDR3 amino acids: CASSARGRGGTEAFF. The DNA of the CDR3 is TGTGCCAGTAGTGCCAGGGGGCGGGGAGGCACTGAAGCTTTCTTT.

This sequence joins TRBV29-1 and TRBJ2-3; 10 positions match TRBD2. The CDR3 covers 14 residues. V lost 7 bases to trimming and J lost 3 bases; unmatched junction nucleotides: 7. Germline CDR1 and CDR2: SQVTM and ANQGSEA. The CDR3 DNA reads TGCAGCGCCGTAACTAGCGGGAATACAGATACGCAGTATTTT. Residues: CSAVTSGNTDTQYF.

This clone was recorded a few times. The chain employs TRBV24-1 and TRBJ2-1; 7 nucleotides align to TRBD1. V lost 4 bases and J lost 3; bases outside the gene matches: 8. This CDR3 is 16 amino acids long. Per germline, CDR1 KGHDR and CDR2 SFDVKD. In DNA form, the CDR3 reads TGTGCCACCAGTGACCACCCGACAGGGTTCTACAATGAGCAGTTCTTC. Translated, it gives CATSDHPTGFYNEQFF.

This clone was recorded only once. The V gene is TRBV6-5, the J gene TRBJ2-5; D call uncertain. The CDR3 extends over 11 amino acids. CDR1 and CDR2 from the germline V gene are MNHEY and SVGAGI. Deletions cut 8 bases from V and 2 bases from J, with 6 bases between. This chain's CDR3 is CASATQETQYF. CDR3 coding DNA: TGTGCCAGCGCCACTCAAGAGACCCAGTACTTC.

CDR3 bases: TGTGCCAGCATACAGGGGTTTGAGACCCAGTACTTC. Translation: CASIQGFETQYF. The rearrangement uses TRBV6-5 and TRBJ2-5, with TRBD1 matching 7 bases. Trimming at V came to 7 bases and at J to 5 bases, leaving 4 bases not matched to a gene. CDR1 and CDR2 from the germline V gene are MNHEY and SVGAGI. This CDR3 is built from 12 residues.

The V gene is TRBV30, the J gene TRBJ2-7; 10 bases line up with TRBD1. The CDR3 is made up of 12 amino acids. Per the germline V gene, CDR1 is GTSNPN and CDR2 is SVGIG (reference sequence). V shed 8 bases and J 6 bases; nucleotides not matched to a gene: 7. CDR3 in DNA: TGTGCCGGGGACAGGGGAGGTCCCGAGCAGTACTTC. It codes for CAGDRGGPEQYF.

This rearrangement joins TRBV5-4 to TRBJ2-3; 12 bases fit TRBD2. After removal of 2 bases from V and 6 bases from J, the junction contained 7 bases not matched to a gene. Per germline, CDR1 SGHNT and CDR2 YYREEE (reference sequence). The length of the CDR3 is 16 residues. The CDR3 DNA is TGTGCCAGCAGCTTTAAACTAGCGGGAGGAAGCGATACGCAGTATTTT. Translated: CASSFKLAGGSDTQYF. The whole variable domain, filled in from reference TRBV5-4 and TRBJ2-3, reads ETGVTQSPTHLIKTRGQQVTLRCSSQSGHNTVSWYQQALGQGPQFIFQYYREEENGRGNFPPRFSGLQFPNYSSELNVNALELDDSALYLCASSFKLAGGSDTQYFGPGTRLTVL.

This sequence joins TRBV19 and TRBJ1-1; no reliable D call. V shed 10 bases and J shed 6 bases, with 21 bases lying between them. Germline V gene data show CDR1 as LNHDA and CDR2 as SQIVND (reference sequence). The CDR3 runs 14 residues. The CDR3 DNA is TGTGCCACTTCGGACTATCGAACTGAACCTGAAGCTTTCTTT. Protein: CATSDYRTEPEAFF.

The chain carries TRBV5-4 and TRBJ2-1, with 8 bases fitting TRBD2. Germline CDR1 reads SGHNT; CDR2 reads YYREEE (reference sequence). The junction had 9 bases not matched to a gene; V was cut back by 1 base and J by 9 bases. The CDR3 is 15 residues long. Written as DNA, the CDR3 is TGTGCCAGCAGCTTGTCTGGACTAGCCTACGGTGAGCAGTTCTTC. Its translation: CASSLSGLAYGEQFF.

The chain carries TRBV7-9 and TRBJ2-1; TRBD2 matches 7 bases. Trimming cost V 5 bases and J 6 bases; bases outside gene matches: 10. The CDR3 totals 15 residues. In germline, CDR1 is SEHNR, CDR2 FQNEAQ (reference sequence). The CDR3 loop is CASSDTSAGGNEQFF. The DNA of the CDR3 is TGTGCCAGCAGCGATACTAGCGCCGGGGGCAATGAGCAGTTCTTC.

The chain joins TRBV6-1 to TRBJ2-7, with D perhaps TRBD1 (6 bases). From germline, CDR1 is MNHNS and CDR2 SASEGT. The CDR3 sequence is 15 residues long. The V and J ends lost 1 base and 1 base respectively, with 11 bases between them. As DNA, the CDR3 is TGTGCCAGCAGTGAAGGGACAGCCCCATCCTACGAGCAGTACTTC. Amino acid sequence: CASSEGTAPSYEQYF.

The chain joins TRBV24-1 to TRBJ2-1, with 9 bases aligning to TRBD2. J gave up 9 bases and V 5 bases, and 7 bases lay outside the gene matches. Germline V gene sequence: CDR1 KGHDR, CDR2 SFDVKD. The CDR3 has 14 residues. This CDR3 is CATSGELAGGEQFF. The DNA of the CDR3 is TGTGCCACCAGTGGAGAACTAGCGGGCGGTGAGCAGTTCTTC.

The rearrangement joins TRBV29-1 to TRBJ2-7, with 7 bases fitting TRBD1. The trim removed 2 bases at V and 2 bases at J, leaving 6 bases unmatched. The CDR3 has 14 residues. From germline, CDR1 is SQVTM and CDR2 ANQGSEA. CDR3 region: CSVEIGTETYEQYF. CDR3 DNA sequence: TGCAGCGTTGAAATAGGGACAGAGACCTACGAGCAGTACTTC.

The V call is TRBV6-2 or TRBV6-3, the J call TRBJ2-3; 8 positions agree with TRBD2. The trim removed 4 bases at V and 5 bases at J, leaving 5 bases unmatched. CDR3 length: 14 amino acids. Looked up from germline, CDR1 is MNHEY and CDR2 is SVGEGT. CDR3 loop: CASSSREVIDTQYF. CDR3 DNA sequence: TGTGCCAGCAGTTCGCGGGAGGTTATAGATACGCAGTATTTT.

The chain links TRBV7-9 to TRBJ2-3; D might be TRBD2 (6 bases). Germline V gives CDR1 SEHNR, CDR2 FQNEAQ (reference sequence). V was shortened by 4 bases and J by 0 bases, with 23 bases between the two germline ends. The CDR3 runs 19 residues. In nucleotides, the CDR3 is TGTGCCAGCAGCTCACACTACGGGGACTTTCTTCATAGCACAGATACGCAGTATTTT. It specifies CASSSHYGDFLHSTDTQYF.

The rearrangement joins TRBV28 to TRBJ2-1, with 9 bases that match TRBD2. J lost 3 bases, V lost 4 bases, and 7 bases had no gene match. The CDR3 totals 16 residues. Germline loops: CDR1 MDHEN, CDR2 SYDVKM. This CDR3 is CASSSPAGGDYNEQFF. As DNA, the CDR3 is TGTGCCAGCAGTTCCCCGGCGGGAGGGGACTACAATGAGCAGTTCTTC.

V usage is TRBV13 and J usage is TRBJ2-7, with a weak D call TRBD1 (5 bases). In germline, CDR1 is PRHDT, CDR2 FYEKMQ (reference sequence). The V end was cut by 1 base, the J end by 5 bases, with 9 bases between. CDR3 length equals 13 residues. The CDR3 region has the DNA TGTGCCAGCAGCTTAGCCCCAGGGAACGAGCAGTACTTC. Its protein product is CASSLAPGNEQYF.

The chain employs TRBV25-1 and TRBJ1-3; 9 bases align to TRBD1. Trimming removed 5 bases from V and 2 bases from J; junction bases left unmatched: 10. The CDR3 loop spans 17 amino acids. The germline V gene encodes CDR1 MGHDK and CDR2 SYGVNS. The CDR3 DNA is TGTGCCAGCAGTATGCCCTCGGGACAGGGAACTGGAAACACCATATATTTT. Protein: CASSMPSGQGTGNTIYF.

Details on this clone: Additional DNA sequences in this sample encode the identical CDR3. The chain joins TRBV19 to TRBJ1-2; perhaps TRBD1 as D (6 bases). Trimming shortened V by 3 bases and J by 7 bases, and 9 bases separated the two germline ends. CDR1 is LNHDA, CDR2 SQIVND, per germline (reference sequence). The CDR3 totals 12 residues. The CDR3 sequence: CASSIGGRGYTF. CDR3 sequence (DNA): TGTGCCAGTAGTATTGGGGGCCGTGGCTACACCTTC.